Listed below are T cell receptor beta chains from one sample, sequenced in a study of Ad26.COV2.S vaccination and SARS-CoV-2 variants. The data were produced by immunoSEQ multiplex PCR, yet TCRdb's version contains in-frame clones alone and is incomplete. This sample has 400,000 to 450,000 clones, with around 91% found just once. This specimen was peripheral blood, taken in a trial of Ad26.COV2.S vaccine versus placebo. Every receptor here comes from a person aged 18-60 years who received the Ad26.COV2.S COVID-19 vaccine or a placebo. CDR3s include the opening cysteine and the closing phenylalanine or tryptophan. The D gene is left open where the match is weak. Size tells how often a clone was seen (once, few, many) or the class of an expanded clone, and some rows leave it out.

D gene | clone size | J gene | V gene | CDR3 protein | CDR3 DNA
TRBD2 | NA | TRBJ2-7 | TRBV27 | CASSFLGEGPYEQYF | TGTGCCAGCAGTTTTCTGGGGGAGGGCCCCTACGAGCAGTACTTC
TRBD2 | once | TRBJ2-1 | TRBV7-3 | CASSLISSGSKVFF | TGTGCCAGCAGCTTAATTTCTAGCGGGAGCAAGGTGTTCTTC
NA | NA | TRBJ2-2 | TRBV7-2 | CASSLVMGVGELFF | TGTGCCAGCAGCTTAGTGATGGGAGTGGGGGAGCTGTTTTTT
NA | NA | TRBJ2-7 | TRBV11-2 | CATSRATYYEQYF | TGTGCCACCTCTAGGGCTACCTACTACGAGCAGTACTTC
NA | NA | TRBJ2-2 | TRBV7-9 | CASSQTWTGELFF | TGTGCCAGCAGCCAGACTTGGACCGGGGAGCTGTTTTTT
TRBD2 | NA | TRBJ2-7 | TRBV27 | CASSPRAGEGTYEQYF | TGTGCCAGCAGTCCCCGGGCGGGGGAGGGAACCTACGAGCAGTACTTC
TRBD1 | NA | TRBJ1-1 | TRBV28 | CASRPPGGWTEAFF | TGTGCCAGCAGGCCTCCAGGGGGCTGGACTGAAGCTTTCTTT
NA | NA | TRBJ2-5 | TRBV21-1 | CASSRKETQYF | TGTGCCAGCAGCAGAAAAGAGACCCAGTACTTC
TRBD1 | NA | TRBJ1-4 | TRBV3-1/TRBV3-2 | CASSLRTGFEKLFF | TGTGCCAGCAGCCTAAGGACAGGTTTTGAAAAACTGTTTTTT
TRBD2 | once | TRBJ2-7 | TRBV29-1 | CSGGLAVGNEQYF | TGCAGCGGGGGACTAGCGGTGGGGAACGAGCAGTACTTC
NA | NA | TRBJ2-1 | TRBV27 | CASRSGPYNEQFF | TGTGCCAGCAGAAGCGGGCCTTACAATGAGCAGTTCTTC
TRBD1 | NA | TRBJ2-7 | TRBV5-5 | CASLNTRTGSSYEQYF | TGTGCCAGCCTTAATACTCGGACAGGGAGCTCCTACGAGCAGTACTTC
TRBD2 | NA | TRBJ2-3 | TRBV5-6 | CASSLALAGADTQYF | TGTGCCAGCAGCTTGGCTCTAGCGGGAGCAGATACGCAGTATTTT
TRBD1 | NA | TRBJ2-7 | TRBV9 | CASSVGVRGTGDYEQYF | TGTGCCAGCAGCGTAGGGGTCCGCGGCACAGGGGACTACGAGCAGTACTTC
NA | once | TRBJ1-1 | TRBV6-5 | CASTTYQNTEAFF | TGTGCCAGCACGACATACCAGAACACTGAAGCTTTCTTT
TRBD2 | many | TRBJ2-7 | TRBV6-5 | CASSPPSGSVHF | TGTGCCAGCAGTCCACCCAGCGGGAGTGTGCACTTC
NA | NA | TRBJ2-1 | TRBV7-2 | CASSRDGYSYNEQFF | TGTGCCAGCAGTCGCGACGGGTACTCCTACAATGAGCAGTTCTTC
TRBD1 | NA | TRBJ1-2 | TRBV19 | CASSTTPGGFYGYTF | TGTGCCAGTAGTACGACTCCAGGGGGCTTCTATGGCTACACCTTC
NA | NA | TRBJ1-3 | TRBV9 | CASSTIGGSGNTIYF | TGTGCCAGCAGCACCATCGGGGGGTCTGGAAACACCATATATTTT
NA | NA | TRBJ2-2 | TRBV28 | CASTQPGHPNTGELFF | TGTGCCAGCACCCAACCGGGACACCCGAACACCGGGGAGCTGTTTTTT
NA | NA | TRBJ2-1 | TRBV19 | CASSTATGFTNEQFF | TGTGCCAGTAGTACCGCCACCGGGTTCACCAATGAGCAGTTCTTC
NA | NA | TRBJ2-7 | TRBV11-2 | CASSSSTGSYEQYF | TGTGCCAGCAGCTCTTCGACAGGTTCCTACGAGCAGTACTTC
TRBD2 | NA | TRBJ2-1 | TRBV11-3 | CASSQTGTTLYNEQFF | TGTGCCAGCAGCCAGACCGGGACTACACTCTACAATGAGCAGTTCTTC
NA | NA | TRBJ2-7 | TRBV5-1 | CASSLRPYGTQYEQYF | TGCGCCAGCAGCTTGCGACCCTACGGGACACAATACGAGCAGTACTTC
TRBD1 | NA | TRBJ1-1 | TRBV15 | CAVGQDTEAFF | TGTGCCGTCGGACAGGATACTGAAGCTTTCTTT
NA | once | TRBJ1-1 | TRBV6-5 | CASSPRGGVNTEAFF | TGTGCCAGCAGCCCGAGGGGCGGGGTGAACACTGAAGCTTTCTTT
TRBD1 | NA | TRBJ2-5 | TRBV11-3 | CASSPRTGGQETQYF | TGTGCCAGCAGCCCACGGACAGGGGGTCAAGAGACCCAGTACTTC
NA | NA | TRBJ2-3 | TRBV27 | CASSPPGTRTDTQYF | TGTGCCAGCAGTCCCCCTGGGACACGCACAGATACGCAGTATTTT
NA | NA | TRBJ2-7 | TRBV27 | CASSLSRAQEQYF | TGTGCCAGCAGTTTAAGCAGGGCACAAGAGCAGTACTTC
NA | NA | TRBJ1-4 | TRBV9 | CASSVGDMGEKLFF | TGTGCCAGCAGCGTAGGGGATATGGGTGAAAAACTGTTTTTT
NA | NA | TRBJ2-7 | TRBV5-5 | CASSFRRGDYEQYF | TGTGCCAGCAGCTTCAGGAGAGGGGACTACGAGCAGTACTTC
TRBD2 | NA | TRBJ2-2 | TRBV9 | CASSAPSGMNTGELFF | TGTGCCAGCAGCGCACCTAGCGGGATGAACACCGGGGAGCTGTTTTTT
NA | few | TRBJ2-7 | TRBV28 | CASSFRGPAYEQYF | TGTGCCAGCAGTTTTCGGGGGCCCGCCTACGAGCAGTACTTC
NA | NA | TRBJ1-4 | TRBV24-1 | CATSDPGTNNEKLFF | TGTGCCACCAGTGACCCCGGGACCAATAATGAAAAACTGTTTTTT
NA | NA | TRBJ2-1 | TRBV7-8 | CASSSRALEYNEQFF | TGTGCCAGCAGCTCTAGGGCCCTGGAATACAATGAGCAGTTCTTC
NA | few | TRBJ2-7 | TRBV3-1/TRBV3-2 | CASSQDLGISYEQYF | TGTGCCAGCAGCCAAGATCTTGGGATCTCCTACGAGCAGTACTTC
NA | NA | TRBJ2-2 | TRBV7-2 | CASSLVGGPKNTGELFF | TGTGCCAGCAGCTTAGTAGGGGGGCCGAAGAACACCGGGGAGCTGTTTTTT
NA | NA | TRBJ2-3 | TRBV14 | CASSQAGVGVTSTDTQYF | TGTGCCAGCAGCCAAGCCGGGGTGGGAGTGACAAGCACAGATACGCAGTATTTT
TRBD2 | NA | TRBJ2-1 | TRBV3-1/TRBV3-2 | CASSQNSPGTSVGEQFF | TGTGCCAGCAGCCAAAATTCTCCGGGGACTAGCGTTGGTGAGCAGTTCTTC
TRBD2 | NA | TRBJ2-7 | TRBV27 | CASSLSGSPYEQYF | TGTGCCAGCAGTTTAAGCGGGAGCCCCTACGAGCAGTACTTC
NA | NA | TRBJ2-7 | TRBV10-3 | CAISESTVYEQYF | TGTGCCATCAGTGAGTCCACGGTTTACGAGCAGTACTTC
TRBD2 | once | TRBJ2-5 | TRBV5-1 | CASSLTSGRAVLLETQYF | TGCGCCAGCAGCTTAACTAGCGGGAGGGCGGTGCTATTAGAGACCCAGTACTTC
NA | NA | TRBJ2-2 | TRBV4-3 | CASTEGGANTGELFF | TGCGCCAGCACGGAGGGCGGAGCGAACACCGGGGAGCTGTTTTTT